The rows below give T cell receptor beta chains drawn from one sample of a study of OX40 agonist ivuxolimab in advanced cancers. Measured with immunoSEQ multiplex PCR; TCRdb has only the in-frame clones, and not every one. The repertoire has around 32,000 clones, roughly nine tenths of them found once; the top ten carry roughly 25%. Specimen: CD4+ or CD8+ T cells sorted from blood, collected in a trial of the OX40 agonist ivuxolimab. Receptor source: an adult with an advanced solid tumor such as melanoma, head and neck, liver or kidney cancer. The CDR3 runs from the conserved cysteine through the conserved F or W.

J gene,V gene,CDR3 protein
TRBJ1-6,TRBV6-5,CASSYSYNSPLHF
TRBJ1-5,TRBV27,CASSLRGANQPQHF
TRBJ2-3,TRBV2,CASSSTLAGIAPDTQYF
TRBJ1-5,TRBV28,CATTVGFGNQPQHF
TRBJ1-2,TRBV10-3,CAIQAPYGYTF
TRBJ1-1,TRBV7-9,CASSLARSEAFF
TRBJ2-7,TRBV19,CASSIWTADSVEQYF
TRBJ2-7,TRBV6-5,CASSTRALYEQYF
TRBJ2-7,TRBV4-1,CASSQTGANFHEQYF
TRBJ2-7,TRBV7-9,CASSLDPTEQYF
TRBJ2-7,TRBV7-9,CASSFLGQGPYEQYF
TRBJ2-5,TRBV2,CASSVGLAGGLPHQETQYF
TRBJ1-1,TRBV6-1,CASSDPFQRGSNTEAFF
TRBJ2-7,TRBV11-1,CASSLAGGLAGEQYF
TRBJ2-2,TRBV4-2,CASSQESYRVETGELFF
TRBJ2-1,TRBV4-1,CASSQEEDDYNEQFF
TRBJ2-7,TRBV5-1,CASSLGSRFAYEQYF
TRBJ2-7,TRBV19,CASSIDHGRYGVYEQYF
TRBJ2-7,TRBV27,CASTAYEQYF
TRBJ2-5,TRBV18,CASSPPQRDQETQYF
TRBJ1-2,TRBV2,CASSEGWTGGRVYYGYTF
TRBJ1-2,TRBV5-5,CASSSQGNPYYGYTF
TRBJ2-1,TRBV19,CASSIVSGTFSYNEQFF
TRBJ2-5,TRBV7-8,CASSLELGQAYQETQYF
TRBJ1-2,TRBV6-5,CASSVPGDEGYTF
TRBJ1-2,TRBV5-4,CASSLEGTGGWGYTF
TRBJ2-3,TRBV30,CAWIPSPPDTQYF
TRBJ2-5,TRBV27,CASSLRETQYF
TRBJ2-5,TRBV28,CASTPGLAETQYF
TRBJ1-2,TRBV15,CATSRISGAEAGYTF
TRBJ1-2,TRBV19,CASSAGQGDYGYTF
TRBJ2-3,TRBV27,CASMCTSGSKEDTQYF
TRBJ2-1,TRBV9,CATGTGGTDEQFF
TRBJ2-7,TRBV5-6,CASSSAGLALYEQYF
TRBJ1-2,TRBV5-1,CASSLGQLYGYTF
TRBJ1-1,TRBV19,CASSIGFVRGDANTEAFF
TRBJ2-3,TRBV5-4,CASSKSGYTDTQYF
TRBJ2-7,TRBV6-5,CASKNGAGLEQYF
TRBJ1-1,TRBV6-5,CASSLFGYTEAFF
TRBJ2-7,TRBV7-9,CASSDSGSSYEQYF